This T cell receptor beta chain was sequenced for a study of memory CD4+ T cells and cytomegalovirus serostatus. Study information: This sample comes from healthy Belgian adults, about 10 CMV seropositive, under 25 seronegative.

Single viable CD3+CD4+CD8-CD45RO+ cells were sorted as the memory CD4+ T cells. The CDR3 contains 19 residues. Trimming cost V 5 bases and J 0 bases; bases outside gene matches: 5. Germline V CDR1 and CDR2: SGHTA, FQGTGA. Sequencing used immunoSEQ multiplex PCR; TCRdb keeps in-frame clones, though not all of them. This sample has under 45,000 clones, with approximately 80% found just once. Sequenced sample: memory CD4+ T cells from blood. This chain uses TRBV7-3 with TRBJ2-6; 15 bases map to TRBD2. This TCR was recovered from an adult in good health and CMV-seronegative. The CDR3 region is CASSRTSGGGNSGANVLTF. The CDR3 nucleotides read TGTGCCAGCAGCCGGACTAGCGGGGGGGGCAACTCTGGGGCCAACGTCCTGACTTTC.